This T cell receptor beta chain was sequenced for a study of shared clonotypes between healthy human individuals. Study conclusions and caveats: Clonotype sharing among donors, it was expected, would be affected by sequencing depth.

Germline CDR1 MDHEN, CDR2 SYDVKM. There are 13 residues in the CDR3. Deletions cut 2 bases from V and 7 bases from J, with 12 bases between. Details on this clone: The target antigen is unknown.

The assay ran at deep level. Produced via immunoSEQ multiplex PCR; TCRdb's table is partial and in-frame only. Counted here are over 400,000 clones, about 72% occurring once; the ten biggest clones make up more than 10%. The rearrangement links TRBV28 to TRBJ2-7; D is undetermined. This TCR was sampled from a woman aged 35 to 49 in good health. Some clones in this sample may be carry-over from other donors' samples. The sequenced sample was PBMCs. CDR3 sequence reads: CASSLGLVREQYF. The CDR3 DNA is TGTGCCAGCAGTTTAGGTTTGGTTAGGGAGCAGTACTTC.